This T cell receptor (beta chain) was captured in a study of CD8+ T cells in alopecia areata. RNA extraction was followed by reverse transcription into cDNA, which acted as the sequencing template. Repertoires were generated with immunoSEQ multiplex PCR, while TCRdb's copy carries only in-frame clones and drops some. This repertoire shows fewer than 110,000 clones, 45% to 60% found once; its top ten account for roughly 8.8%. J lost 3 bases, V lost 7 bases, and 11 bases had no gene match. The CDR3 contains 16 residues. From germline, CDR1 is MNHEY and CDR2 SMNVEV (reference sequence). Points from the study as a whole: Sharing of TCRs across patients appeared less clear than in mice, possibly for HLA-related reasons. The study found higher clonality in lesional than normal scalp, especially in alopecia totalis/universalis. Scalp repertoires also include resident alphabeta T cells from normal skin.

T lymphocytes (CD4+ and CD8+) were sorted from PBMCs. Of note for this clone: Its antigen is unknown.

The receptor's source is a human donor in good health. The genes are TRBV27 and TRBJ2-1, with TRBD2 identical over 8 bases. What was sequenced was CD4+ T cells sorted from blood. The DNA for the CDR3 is TGTGCCAGCAACTTAGGAGGGAGCGGGGGCTACAATGAGCAGTTCTTC. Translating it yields CASNLGGSGGYNEQFF.